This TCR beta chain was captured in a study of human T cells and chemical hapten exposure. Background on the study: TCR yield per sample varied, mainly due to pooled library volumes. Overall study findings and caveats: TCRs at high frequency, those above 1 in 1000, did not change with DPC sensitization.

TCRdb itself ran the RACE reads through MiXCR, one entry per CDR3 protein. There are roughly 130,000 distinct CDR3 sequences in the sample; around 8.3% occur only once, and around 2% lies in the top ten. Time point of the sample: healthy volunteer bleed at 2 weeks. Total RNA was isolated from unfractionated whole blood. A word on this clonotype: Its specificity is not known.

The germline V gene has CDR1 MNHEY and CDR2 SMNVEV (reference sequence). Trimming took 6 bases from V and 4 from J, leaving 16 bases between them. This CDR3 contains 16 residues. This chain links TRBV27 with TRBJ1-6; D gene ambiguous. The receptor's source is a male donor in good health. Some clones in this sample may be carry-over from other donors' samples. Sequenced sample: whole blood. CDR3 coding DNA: TGTGCCAGCAGAGATCCCCGGACGGTTTATAATTCACCCCTCCACTTT. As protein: CASRDPRTVYNSPLHF.